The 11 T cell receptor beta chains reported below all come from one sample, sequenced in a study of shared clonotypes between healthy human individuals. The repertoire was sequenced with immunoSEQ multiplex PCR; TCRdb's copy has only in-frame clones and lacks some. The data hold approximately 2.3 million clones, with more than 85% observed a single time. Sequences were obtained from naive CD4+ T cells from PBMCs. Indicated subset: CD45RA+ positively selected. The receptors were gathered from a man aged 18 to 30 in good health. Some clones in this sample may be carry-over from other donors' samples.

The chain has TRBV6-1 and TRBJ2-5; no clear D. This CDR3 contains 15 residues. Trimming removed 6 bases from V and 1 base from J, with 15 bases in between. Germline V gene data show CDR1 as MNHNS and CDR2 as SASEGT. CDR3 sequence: CASRGNTSPQETQYF. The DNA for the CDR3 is TGTGCCAGCAGAGGAAACACCTCCCCCCAAGAGACCCAGTACTTC.

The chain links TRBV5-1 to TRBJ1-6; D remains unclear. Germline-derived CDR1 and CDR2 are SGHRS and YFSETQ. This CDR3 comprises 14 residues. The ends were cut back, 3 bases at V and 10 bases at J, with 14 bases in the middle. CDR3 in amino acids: CASSSSAGGSPLHF. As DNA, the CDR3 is TGCGCCAGCAGCTCCTCCGCAGGTGGATCACCCCTCCACTTT. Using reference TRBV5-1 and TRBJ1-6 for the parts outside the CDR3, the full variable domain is KAGVTQTPRYLIKTRGQQVTLSCSPISGHRSVSWYQQTPGQGLQFLFEYFSETQRNKGNFPGRFSGRQFSNSRSEMNVSTLELGDSALYLCASSSSAGGSPLHFGNGTRLTVT.

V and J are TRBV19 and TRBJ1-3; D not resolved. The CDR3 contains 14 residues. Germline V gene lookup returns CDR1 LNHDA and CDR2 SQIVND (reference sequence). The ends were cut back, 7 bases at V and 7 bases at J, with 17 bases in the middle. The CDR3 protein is CASTQSVLGNTIYF. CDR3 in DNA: TGTGCCAGTACCCAGTCGGTGCTTGGGAACACCATATATTTT.

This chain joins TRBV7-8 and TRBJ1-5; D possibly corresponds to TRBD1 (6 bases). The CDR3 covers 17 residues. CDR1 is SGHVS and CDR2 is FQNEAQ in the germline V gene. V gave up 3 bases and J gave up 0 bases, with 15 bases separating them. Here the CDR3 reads CASSLGRGLYSNQPQHF. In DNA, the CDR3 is TGTGCCAGCAGCTTGGGGAGGGGGTTATATAGCAATCAGCCCCAGCATTTT.

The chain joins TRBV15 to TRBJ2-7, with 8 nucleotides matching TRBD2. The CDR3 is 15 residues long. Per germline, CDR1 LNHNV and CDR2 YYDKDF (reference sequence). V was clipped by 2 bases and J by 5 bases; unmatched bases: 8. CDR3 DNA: TGTGCCACCAGCAGACAAGCGGGAGACCCCCACGAGCAGTACTTC. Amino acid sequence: CATSRQAGDPHEQYF.

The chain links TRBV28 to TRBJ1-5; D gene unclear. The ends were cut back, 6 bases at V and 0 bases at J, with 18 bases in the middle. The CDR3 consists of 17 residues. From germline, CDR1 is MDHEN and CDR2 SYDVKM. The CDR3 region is CASSQGRLFHSNQPQHF. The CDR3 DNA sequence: TGTGCCAGCAGCCAAGGGCGGCTATTCCATAGCAATCAGCCCCAGCATTTT.

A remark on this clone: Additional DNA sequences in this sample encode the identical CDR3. The CDR3 loop is CASSPPGQGYEQYF. As DNA, the CDR3 is TGTGCCAGCAGTCCTCCGGGACAGGGATACGAGCAGTACTTC. The chain uses TRBV6-5 and TRBJ2-7; 9 positions agree with TRBD1. With 5 bases clipped from V and 4 bases from J, the junction kept 6 bases outside the gene matches. This CDR3 is 14 amino acids long. Germline values: CDR1 MNHEY, CDR2 SVGAGI.

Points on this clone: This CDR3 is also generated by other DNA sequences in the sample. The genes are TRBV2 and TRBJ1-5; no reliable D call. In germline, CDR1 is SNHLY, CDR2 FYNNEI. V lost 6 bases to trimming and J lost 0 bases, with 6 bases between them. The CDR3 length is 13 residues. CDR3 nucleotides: TGTGCCAGCAGCGATTATAGCAATCAGCCCCAGCATTTT. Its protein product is CASSDYSNQPQHF.

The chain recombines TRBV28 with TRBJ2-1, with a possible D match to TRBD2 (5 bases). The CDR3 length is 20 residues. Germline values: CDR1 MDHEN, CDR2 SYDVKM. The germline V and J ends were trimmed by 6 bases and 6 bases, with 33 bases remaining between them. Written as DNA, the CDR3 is TGTGCCAGCAGGAATGGGTGGGTCCTTACGGGGTCGGGGAAAGCCAATGAGCAGTTCTTC. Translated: CASRNGWVLTGSGKANEQFF.

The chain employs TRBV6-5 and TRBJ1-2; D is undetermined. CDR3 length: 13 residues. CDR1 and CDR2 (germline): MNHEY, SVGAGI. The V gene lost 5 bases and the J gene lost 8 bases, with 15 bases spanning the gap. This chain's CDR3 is CASSLTWAYGYTF. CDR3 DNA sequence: TGTGCCAGCAGTCTAACTTGGGCGTACGGCTACACCTTC.

DNA of the CDR3: TGTGCCAGTAGTATAGAGAGGATTAACTATGGCTACACCTTC. Translated: CASSIERINYGYTF. This chain connects TRBV19 to TRBJ1-2; D is unresolved. The CDR3 contains 14 residues. Trimming pared 0 bases from V and 1 base from J, leaving 6 bases between. CDR1 and CDR2 from the germline V gene are LNHDA and SQIVND (reference sequence).